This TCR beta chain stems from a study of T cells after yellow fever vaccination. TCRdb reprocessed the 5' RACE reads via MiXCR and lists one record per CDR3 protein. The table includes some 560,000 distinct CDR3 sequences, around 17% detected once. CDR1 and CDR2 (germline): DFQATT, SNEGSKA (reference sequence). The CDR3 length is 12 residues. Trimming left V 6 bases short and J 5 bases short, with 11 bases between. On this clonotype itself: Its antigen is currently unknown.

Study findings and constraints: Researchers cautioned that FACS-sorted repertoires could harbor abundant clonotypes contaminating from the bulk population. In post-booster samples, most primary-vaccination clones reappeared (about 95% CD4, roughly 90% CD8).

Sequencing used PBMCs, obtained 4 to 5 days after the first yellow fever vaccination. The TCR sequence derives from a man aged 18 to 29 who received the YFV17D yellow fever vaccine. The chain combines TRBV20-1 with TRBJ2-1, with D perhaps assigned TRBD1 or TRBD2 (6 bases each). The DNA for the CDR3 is TGCAGTGCCGGGGGCGGACACAATGAGCAGTTCTTC. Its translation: CSAGGGHNEQFF.